This record concerns one T cell receptor (beta chain) sequence. These data originate in a study of blood T cell repertoires in COVID-19. The overall study: T cells, B-cell-depleted T cells, or PBMCs supplied cDNA or gDNA.

The V gene's germline CDR1 is SGHTA and CDR2 FQGTGA. The CDR3 has 13 amino acids. With 8 bases removed from V and 0 bases from J, the gap between germline ends came to 11 bases. Per the study methods: Using reference gene primer amplification, nucleated cell counts were estimated. Data came from immunoSEQ multiplex PCR; TCRdb stores just in-frame clones and leaves some out. V, J and clone size derive from that table, while D and trimming were established from the DNA sequence. In the table there are 150,000 to 200,000 clones, about 83% of which are singletons. The sequenced sample consisted of peripheral blood. This TCR derives from a woman between 18 and 29 years old who had recovered from COVID-19. V is TRBV7-3 and J is TRBJ2-7, with D possibly matching TRBD2 (5 bases). This CDR3 is CASAPRGSYEQYF. CDR3 sequence (DNA): TGTGCCAGCGCCCCCCGGGGCTCCTACGAGCAGTACTTC.